This T cell receptor (beta chain) was obtained from a study of breast tumors, draining lymph nodes, adjacent tissues. Each CDR3 protein gets one entry after TCRdb re-called the multiplex PCR reads with MiXCR. Here the sample spans more than 9,500 distinct CDR3 sequences, less than 60% being singletons. This clonotype was recorded many times. This may come from a read error, since a much larger clone is one base off. This CDR3 has 14 residues. V was cut by 5 bases and J by 14 bases, with 19 bases left in between. Germline CDR1 reads MNHEY; CDR2 reads SVGAGI. The J gene is TRBJ1-6, the V gene TRBV6-5; tentatively, D is TRBD1 (5 bases). This clonotype was sampled from a female donor with breast cancer. Some clones in this sample may be carry-over from other donors' samples. Sequencing was performed on breast tumor tissue. CDR3 sequence reads: CASSRSGRGFSLHF. For the CDR3, the DNA is TGTGCCAGCAGTCGCTCCGGCCGGGGGTTCTCCCTCCACTTT.